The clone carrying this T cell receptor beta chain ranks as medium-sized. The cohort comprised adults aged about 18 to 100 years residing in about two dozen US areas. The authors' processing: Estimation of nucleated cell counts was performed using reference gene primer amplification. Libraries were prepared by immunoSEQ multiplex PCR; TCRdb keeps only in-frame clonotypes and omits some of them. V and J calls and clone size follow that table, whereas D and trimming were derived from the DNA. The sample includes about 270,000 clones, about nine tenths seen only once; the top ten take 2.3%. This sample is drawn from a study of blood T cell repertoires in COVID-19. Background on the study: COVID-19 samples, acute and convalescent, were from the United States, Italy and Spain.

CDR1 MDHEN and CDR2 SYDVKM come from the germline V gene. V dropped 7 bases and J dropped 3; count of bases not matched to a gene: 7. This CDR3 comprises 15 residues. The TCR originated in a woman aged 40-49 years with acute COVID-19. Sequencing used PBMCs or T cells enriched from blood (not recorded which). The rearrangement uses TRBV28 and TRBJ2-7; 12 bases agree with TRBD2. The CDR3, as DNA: TGTGCCAGCATTGCGACTAGCGGGGGCGACTACGAGCAGTACTTC. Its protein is CASIATSGGDYEQYF.